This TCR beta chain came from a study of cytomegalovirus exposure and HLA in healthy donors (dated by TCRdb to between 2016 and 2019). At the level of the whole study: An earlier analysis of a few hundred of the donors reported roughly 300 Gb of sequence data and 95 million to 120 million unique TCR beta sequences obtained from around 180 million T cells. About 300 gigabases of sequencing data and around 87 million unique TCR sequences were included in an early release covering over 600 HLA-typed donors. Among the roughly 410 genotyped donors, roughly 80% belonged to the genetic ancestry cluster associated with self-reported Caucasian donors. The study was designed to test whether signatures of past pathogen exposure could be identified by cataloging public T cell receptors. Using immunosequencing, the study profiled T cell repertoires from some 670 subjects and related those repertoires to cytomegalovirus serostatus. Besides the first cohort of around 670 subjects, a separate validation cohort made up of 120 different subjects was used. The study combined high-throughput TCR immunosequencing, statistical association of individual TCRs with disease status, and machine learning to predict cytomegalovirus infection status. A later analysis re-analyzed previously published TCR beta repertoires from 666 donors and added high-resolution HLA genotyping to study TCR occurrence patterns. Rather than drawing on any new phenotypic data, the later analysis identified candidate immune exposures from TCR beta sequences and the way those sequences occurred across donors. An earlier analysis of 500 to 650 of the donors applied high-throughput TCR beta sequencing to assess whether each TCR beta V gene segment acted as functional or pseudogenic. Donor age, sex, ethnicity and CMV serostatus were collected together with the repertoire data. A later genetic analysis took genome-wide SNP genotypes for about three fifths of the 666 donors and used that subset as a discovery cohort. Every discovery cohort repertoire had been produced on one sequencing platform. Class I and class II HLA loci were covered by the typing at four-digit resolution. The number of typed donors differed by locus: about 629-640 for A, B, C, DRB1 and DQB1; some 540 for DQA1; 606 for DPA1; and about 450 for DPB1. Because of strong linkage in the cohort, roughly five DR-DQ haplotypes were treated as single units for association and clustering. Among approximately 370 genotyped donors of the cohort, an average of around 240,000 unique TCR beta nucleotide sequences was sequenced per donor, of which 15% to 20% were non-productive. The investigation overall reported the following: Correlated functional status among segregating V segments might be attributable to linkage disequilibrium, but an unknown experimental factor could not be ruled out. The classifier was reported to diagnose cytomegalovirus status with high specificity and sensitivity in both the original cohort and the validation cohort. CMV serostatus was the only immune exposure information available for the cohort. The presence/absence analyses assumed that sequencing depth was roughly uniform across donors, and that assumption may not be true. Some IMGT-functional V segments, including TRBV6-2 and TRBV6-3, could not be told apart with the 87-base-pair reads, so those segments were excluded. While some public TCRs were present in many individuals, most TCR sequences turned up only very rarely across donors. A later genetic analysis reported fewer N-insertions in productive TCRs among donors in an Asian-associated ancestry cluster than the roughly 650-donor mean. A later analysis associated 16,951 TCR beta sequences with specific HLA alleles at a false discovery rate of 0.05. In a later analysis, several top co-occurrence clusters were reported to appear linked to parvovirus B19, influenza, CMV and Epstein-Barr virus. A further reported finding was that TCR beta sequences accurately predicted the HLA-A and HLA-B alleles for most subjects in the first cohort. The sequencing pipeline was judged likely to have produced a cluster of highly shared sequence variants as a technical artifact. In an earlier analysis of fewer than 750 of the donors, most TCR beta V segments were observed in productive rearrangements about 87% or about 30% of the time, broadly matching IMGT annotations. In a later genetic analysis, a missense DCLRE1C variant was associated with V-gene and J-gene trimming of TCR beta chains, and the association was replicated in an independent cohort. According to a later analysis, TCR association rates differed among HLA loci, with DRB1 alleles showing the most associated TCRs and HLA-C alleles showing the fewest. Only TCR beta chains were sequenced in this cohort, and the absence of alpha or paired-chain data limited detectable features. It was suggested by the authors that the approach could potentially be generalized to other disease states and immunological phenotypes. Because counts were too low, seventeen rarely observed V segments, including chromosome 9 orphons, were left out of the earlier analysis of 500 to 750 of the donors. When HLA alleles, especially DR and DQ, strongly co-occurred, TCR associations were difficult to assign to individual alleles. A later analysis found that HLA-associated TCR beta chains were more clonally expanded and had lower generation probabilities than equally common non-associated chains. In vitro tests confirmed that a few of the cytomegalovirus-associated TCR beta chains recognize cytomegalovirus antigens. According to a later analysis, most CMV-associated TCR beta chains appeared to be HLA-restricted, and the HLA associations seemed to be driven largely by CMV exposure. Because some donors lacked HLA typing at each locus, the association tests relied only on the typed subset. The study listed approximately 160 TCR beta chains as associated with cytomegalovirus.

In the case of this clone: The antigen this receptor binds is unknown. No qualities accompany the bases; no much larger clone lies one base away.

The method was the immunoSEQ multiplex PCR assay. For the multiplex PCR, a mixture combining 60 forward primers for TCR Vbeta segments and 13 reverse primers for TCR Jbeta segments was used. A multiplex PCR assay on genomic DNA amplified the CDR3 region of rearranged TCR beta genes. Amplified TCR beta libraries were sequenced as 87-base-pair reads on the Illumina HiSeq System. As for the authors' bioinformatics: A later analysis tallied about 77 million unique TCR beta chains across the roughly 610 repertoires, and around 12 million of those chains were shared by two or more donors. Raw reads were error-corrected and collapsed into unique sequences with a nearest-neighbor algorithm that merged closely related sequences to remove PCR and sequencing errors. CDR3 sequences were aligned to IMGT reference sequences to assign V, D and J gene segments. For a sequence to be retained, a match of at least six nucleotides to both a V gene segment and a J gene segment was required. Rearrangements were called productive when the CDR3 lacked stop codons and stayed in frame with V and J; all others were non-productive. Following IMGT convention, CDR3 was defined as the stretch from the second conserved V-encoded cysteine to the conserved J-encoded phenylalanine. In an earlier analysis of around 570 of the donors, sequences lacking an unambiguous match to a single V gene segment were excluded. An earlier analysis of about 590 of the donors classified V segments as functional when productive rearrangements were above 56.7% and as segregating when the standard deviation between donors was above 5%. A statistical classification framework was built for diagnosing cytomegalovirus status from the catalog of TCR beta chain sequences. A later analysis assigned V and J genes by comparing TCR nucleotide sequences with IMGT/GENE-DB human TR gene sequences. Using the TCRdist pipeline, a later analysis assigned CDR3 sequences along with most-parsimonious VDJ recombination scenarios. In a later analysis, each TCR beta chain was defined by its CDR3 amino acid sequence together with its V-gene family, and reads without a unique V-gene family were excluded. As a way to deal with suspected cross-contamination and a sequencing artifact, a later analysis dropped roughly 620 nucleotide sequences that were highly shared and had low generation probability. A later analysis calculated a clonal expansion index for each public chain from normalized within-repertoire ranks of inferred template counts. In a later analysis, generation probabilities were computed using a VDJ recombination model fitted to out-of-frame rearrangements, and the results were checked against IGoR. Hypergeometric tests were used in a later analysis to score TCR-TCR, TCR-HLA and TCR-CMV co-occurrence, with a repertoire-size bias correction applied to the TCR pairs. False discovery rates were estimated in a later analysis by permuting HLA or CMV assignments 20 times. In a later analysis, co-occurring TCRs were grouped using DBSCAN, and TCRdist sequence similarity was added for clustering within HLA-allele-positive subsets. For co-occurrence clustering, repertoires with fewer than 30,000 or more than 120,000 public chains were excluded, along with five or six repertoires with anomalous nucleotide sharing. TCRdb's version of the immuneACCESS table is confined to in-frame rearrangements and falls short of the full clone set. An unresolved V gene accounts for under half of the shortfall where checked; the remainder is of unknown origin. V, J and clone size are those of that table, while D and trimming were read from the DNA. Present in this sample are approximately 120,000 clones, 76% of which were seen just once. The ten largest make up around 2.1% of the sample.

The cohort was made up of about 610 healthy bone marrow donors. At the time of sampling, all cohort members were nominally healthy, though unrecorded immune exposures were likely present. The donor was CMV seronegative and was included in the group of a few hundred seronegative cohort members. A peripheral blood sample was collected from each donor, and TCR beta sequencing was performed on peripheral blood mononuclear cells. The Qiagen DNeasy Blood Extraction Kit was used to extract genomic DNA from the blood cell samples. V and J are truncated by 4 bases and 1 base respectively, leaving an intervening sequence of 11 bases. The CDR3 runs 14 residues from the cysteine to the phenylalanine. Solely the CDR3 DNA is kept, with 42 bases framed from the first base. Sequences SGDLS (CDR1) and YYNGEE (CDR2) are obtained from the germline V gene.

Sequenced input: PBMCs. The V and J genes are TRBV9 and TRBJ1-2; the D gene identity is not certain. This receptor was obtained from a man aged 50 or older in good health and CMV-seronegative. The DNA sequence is TGTGCCAGCAGCCCAATGGAGGGTAACTATGGCTACACCTTC. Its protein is CASSPMEGNYGYTF.